The 32 T cell receptor beta chains reported below all come from one sample, sequenced in a study of early T cells in non-severe SARS-CoV-2 infection. From the 5' RACE reads, TCRdb called clonotypes with MiXCR, one entry per CDR3 protein. The sample records about 84,000 distinct CDR3 sequences, about an eighth being singletons. The sequenced sample consisted of whole blood. These receptor sequences come from an adult who was a healthcare worker with PCR-confirmed SARS-CoV-2 infection or an uninfected control (not recorded which).

This clonotype was observed at least ten times. The chain combines TRBV27 with TRBJ2-1; 9 nucleotides agree with TRBD2. The CDR3 has 15 amino acids. Germline lookup yields CDR1 MNHEY and CDR2 SMNVEV (reference sequence). J was trimmed by 4 bases and V by 3 bases; bases with no gene match: 4. The CDR3 here is CASSFSGSGYNEQFF. The CDR3 region has the DNA TGTGCCAGCAGTTTTAGCGGGAGTGGGTACAATGAGCAGTTCTTC.

CDR3 protein: CASGWAPGSDEQYF. The DNA for the CDR3 is TGTGCCAGCGGATGGGCCCCAGGGTCCGACGAGCAGTACTTC. The chain joins TRBV11-2 to TRBJ2-7, with a possible D match to TRBD1 (5 bases). Trimming removed 8 bases from V and 5 bases from J, with 19 bases in between. The CDR3 runs 14 residues. Germline values: CDR1 SGHAT, CDR2 FQNNGV.

The chain uses TRBV9 and TRBJ2-3, with D possibly being TRBD2 (6 bases). CDR1 and CDR2 from the germline V gene are SGDLS and YYNGEE. CDR3 length: 13 amino acids. Trimming cost V 6 bases and J 5 bases, with 13 bases left between them. The CDR3, as DNA: TGTGCCAGCAATTATGGGGGAGGAGATACGCAGTATTTT. Encoded protein: CASNYGGGDTQYF.

This clonotype was seen ten or more times. The chain uses TRBV11-3 and TRBJ2-1, with D perhaps TRBD2 (5 bases). Germline assignment: CDR1 SGHNT and CDR2 YENEEA. V lost 4 bases, J lost 0 bases, and 16 bases lay in between. This CDR3 has 17 residues. The CDR3 sequence is CASSSPAGGSSYNEQFF. The CDR3 DNA sequence: TGTGCCAGCAGCTCTCCCGCCGGTGGGAGCTCCTACAATGAGCAGTTCTTC. The variable domain in full, with the rest retrieved from reference TRBV11-3 and TRBJ2-1, is EAGVVQSPRYKIIEKKQPVAFWCNPISGHNTLYWYLQNLGQGPELLIRYENEEAVDDSQLPKDRFSAERLKGVDSTLKIQPAELGDSAVYLCASSSPAGGSSYNEQFFGPGTRLTVL.

This clonotype occurred many times. The V gene is TRBV20-1, the J gene TRBJ2-1; 13 bases fit TRBD2. This CDR3 region has 16 residues. J was trimmed by 0 bases and V by 5 bases; bases with no gene match: 4. The germline CDR1 and CDR2 sequences are DFQATT and SNEGSKA (reference sequence). CDR3 in amino acids: CSALTSGRASYNEQFF. DNA of the CDR3: TGCAGTGCTCTCACTAGCGGGAGGGCCTCCTACAATGAGCAGTTCTTC.

This clonotype was recorded a few times. This chain uses TRBV29-1 with TRBJ2-5; D is unresolved. V was trimmed by 1 base and J by 5 bases, leaving 11 bases between them. From germline, CDR1 is SQVTM and CDR2 ANQGSEA. This CDR3 has 13 residues. The CDR3 region is CSVEGNDRETQYF. The CDR3 DNA follows: TGCAGCGTTGAAGGAAATGATAGGGAGACCCAGTACTTC. The variable domain in full, with the rest retrieved from reference TRBV29-1 and TRBJ2-5, is SAVISQKPSRDICQRGTSLTIQCQVDSQVTMMFWYRQQPGQSLTLIATANQGSEATYESGFVIDKFPISRPNLTFSTLTVSNMSPEDSSIYLCSVEGNDRETQYFGPGTRLLVL.

This clonotype was recorded at least ten times. J is TRBJ1-5 and V is TRBV7-8; 7 positions agree with TRBD1. The V and J ends lost 4 bases and 1 base, in that order; junction bases with no gene match: 10. This CDR3 has 17 amino acids. Germline V gene data show CDR1 as SGHVS and CDR2 as FQNEAQ. This CDR3 reads CASSSYRGGGSNQPQHF. The CDR3 DNA follows: TGTGCCAGCAGCTCCTACAGGGGAGGAGGAAGCAATCAGCCCCAGCATTTT.

This clonotype was found many times. In nucleotides, the CDR3 is TGTGCCAGCAGCTTAGACAATGAGCAGTTCTTC. It yields the protein CASSLDNEQFF. This chain joins TRBV11-2 and TRBJ2-1; D is unclear. V was trimmed by 0 bases and J by 6 bases, leaving 0 bases between them. CDR1 is SGHAT, CDR2 FQNNGV, per germline. The CDR3 contains 11 residues. Based on the CDR3 plus reference TRBV11-2 and TRBJ2-1, the full variable domain is EAGVAQSPRYKIIEKRQSVAFWCNPISGHATLYWYQQILGQGPKLLIQFQNNGVVDDSQLPKDRFSAERLKGVDSTLKIQPAKLEDSAVYLCASSLDNEQFFGPGTRLTVL.

The chain carries TRBV10-3 and TRBJ2-1; D is possibly TRBD1 (6 bases). Between the trimmed V and J ends, which lost 7 bases and 7 bases, there was a span of 17 bases. The CDR3 extends over 14 amino acids. CDR1 and CDR2 (germline): ENHRY, SYGVKD. The CDR3 nucleotides read TGTGCCATCAAAGGGATCCCAGGGGAGAATGAGCAGTTCTTC. It codes for CAIKGIPGENEQFF.

This clonotype was recorded many times. V gene TRBV6-6 combines with J gene TRBJ2-4, with TRBD1 matching over 8 bases. CDR3 length equals 14 residues. V lost 4 bases to trimming and J lost 7 bases; unmatched junction nucleotides: 6. The V gene's germline CDR1 is MNHNY and CDR2 SVGAGI (reference sequence). The CDR3 loop reads CASSSGGAMNIQYF. The DNA for the CDR3 is TGTGCCAGCAGTTCAGGGGGCGCGATGAACATTCAGTACTTC.

This clonotype was recorded many times. The V and J genes are TRBV12-3 or TRBV12-4 and TRBJ2-1, with 9 bases aligning to TRBD2. CDR3 size: 18 residues. V trimming: 7 bases; J trimming: 3 bases; junction bases outside the gene matches: 16. The CDR3 loop reads CASTPREGRAGGYNEQFF. The CDR3 DNA sequence: TGTGCCAGCACCCCCCGAGAGGGTAGAGCGGGGGGCTACAATGAGCAGTTCTTC.

The gene calls are TRBV30 and TRBJ1-2; D is unresolved. Germline values: CDR1 GTSNPN, CDR2 SVGIG (reference sequence). Trimming cost V 7 bases and J 4 bases, with 13 bases left between them. The CDR3 consists of 12 residues. The CDR3 spells CASPAGFYGYTF. The CDR3 nucleotides are TGTGCCTCCCCTGCGGGGTTCTATGGCTACACCTTC.

This clonotype was picked up a small number of times. The V and J genes are TRBV3-1 and TRBJ2-7; a possible D gene is TRBD2 (6 bases). The CDR3 length is 13 residues. Trimming shortened V by 5 bases and J by 8 bases, and 16 bases separated the two germline ends. Germline CDR1 is LGHDT and CDR2 is YNNKEL (reference sequence). For the CDR3, the DNA is TGTGCCAGCAGCAACACGGAGGGGCGTAAGCAGTACTTC. Amino acids: CASSNTEGRKQYF.

This chain joins TRBV5-6 and TRBJ1-2, with unresolved D. Trimming took off 2 bases at V and 7 bases at J, with 12 bases between the two ends. Germline-derived CDR1 and CDR2 are SGHDT and YYEEEE. This CDR3 contains 13 residues. CDR3 region: CASSLTTSPGYTF. The CDR3 DNA sequence: TGTGCCAGCAGCTTAACGACAAGTCCTGGCTACACCTTC.

At least ten counts were recorded for this clonotype. CDR3 in amino acids: CASSWGQRYQETQYF. In nucleotides, the CDR3 is TGTGCCAGCAGTTGGGGACAGAGGTACCAAGAGACCCAGTACTTC. The chain has TRBV2 and TRBJ2-5, with 7 bases fitting TRBD1. The J segment lost 0 bases and the V segment lost 5 bases, leaving 6 bases of the junction unmatched. CDR1 is SNHLY and CDR2 is FYNNEI in the germline V gene. CDR3 length: 15 residues.

This clonotype showed up just a few times. DNA of the CDR3: TGTGCCAGCAGTCCCGGAAACACCATATATTTT. Translated, it gives CASSPGNTIYF. The rearrangement links TRBV28 to TRBJ1-3; D unresolved. Germline V gene lookup returns CDR1 MDHEN and CDR2 SYDVKM. CDR3 length equals 11 residues. The V end was cut by 5 bases, the J end by 4 bases, with 3 bases between.

This clonotype was detected only a few times. This chain uses TRBV6-6 with TRBJ2-1, with 9 nucleotides matching TRBD2. Germline trimming cut 7 bases from V and 6 bases from J; bases unmatched to any gene: 7. The germline V gene has CDR1 MNHNY and CDR2 SVGAGI (reference sequence). This CDR3 is built from 14 residues. The CDR3 DNA reads TGTGCCAGCATGACTAGCGGAAAAATCAATGAGCAGTTCTTC. It codes for CASMTSGKINEQFF.

The chain combines TRBV2 with TRBJ2-3, with D perhaps matching TRBD1 or TRBD2 (6 bases each). Trimming removed 5 bases from V and 3 bases from J, with 18 bases in between. The CDR3 runs 16 residues. Germline V gene data show CDR1 as SNHLY and CDR2 as FYNNEI. The CDR3 region is CASSYTRRRGTDTQYF. The DNA for the CDR3 is TGTGCCAGCAGTTATACTAGGCGGAGGGGGACAGATACGCAGTATTTT.

This clonotype occurred a few times. This chain links TRBV20-1 with TRBJ2-3; a possible D gene is TRBD2 (5 bases). Germline assignment: CDR1 DFQATT and CDR2 SNEGSKA (reference sequence). The V gene lost 0 bases and the J gene lost 2 bases, with 15 bases spanning the gap. This CDR3 has 16 amino acids. The CDR3 coding sequence is TGCAGTGCTAGAGAAGCGCCAGCGGCCAACACAGATACGCAGTATTTT. This sequence encodes CSAREAPAANTDTQYF.

This clonotype appeared a few times. The chain couples TRBV2 to TRBJ2-1; TRBD2 matches at 10 bases. J lost 3 bases, V lost 2 bases, and 10 bases had no gene match. The CDR3 runs to 18 residues. CDR1 and CDR2 (germline): SNHLY, FYNNEI. The CDR3 loop is CASSESRVLAGGYNEQFF. The CDR3 DNA reads as TGTGCCAGCAGTGAAAGTCGGGTTTTAGCGGGGGGCTACAATGAGCAGTTCTTC.

This clonotype appeared many times. This sequence joins TRBV27 and TRBJ2-7, with 7 bases that match TRBD1. Germline values: CDR1 MNHEY, CDR2 SMNVEV (reference sequence). With 6 bases clipped from V and 6 bases from J, the junction kept 11 bases outside the gene matches. The CDR3 is made up of 14 amino acids. The CDR3 is CASRTTGTASEQYF. In DNA, the CDR3 is TGTGCCAGCAGAACTACCGGGACAGCGAGCGAGCAGTACTTC.

This clonotype was recorded at least ten times. The rearrangement links TRBV29-1 to TRBJ2-7, with D possibly TRBD1 on 6 matching bases. The V gene lost 0 bases and the J gene lost 3 bases, with 12 bases spanning the gap. The CDR3 is 14 residues long. Germline V CDR1 and CDR2: SQVTM, ANQGSEA. The CDR3 here is CSVEDSGAVYEQYF. The CDR3 coding sequence is TGCAGCGTTGAAGATTCAGGGGCTGTCTACGAGCAGTACTTC.

The chain links TRBV9 to TRBJ1-5; 7 bases agree with TRBD1. The germline V gene encodes CDR1 SGDLS and CDR2 YYNGEE. The CDR3 is made up of 15 amino acids. The V and J ends lost 2 bases and 7 bases, in that order; junction bases with no gene match: 9. The CDR3 DNA reads TGTGCCAGCAGCGTGGGAGGGGGCGCGGGACAGCCCCAGCATTTT. The encoded protein is CASSVGGGAGQPQHF.

This clonotype was counted only a few times. The chain has TRBV18 and TRBJ1-4; D is ambiguous. Per germline, CDR1 KGHSH and CDR2 LQKENI. V shed 2 bases and J shed 4 bases, with 11 bases lying between them. The CDR3 totals 15 residues. The CDR3 loop is CASSPGERSNEKLFF. For the CDR3, the DNA is TGTGCCAGCTCACCAGGGGAGAGGAGTAATGAAAAACTGTTTTTT.

This clonotype has a handful of counts. The chain employs TRBV28 and TRBJ1-2, with D perhaps matching TRBD1 (5 bases). The length of the CDR3 is 12 residues. Trimming pared 8 bases from V and 4 bases from J, leaving 11 bases between. Germline V gene sequence: CDR1 MDHEN, CDR2 SYDVKM. The CDR3 sequence is CASYRGRYGYTF. Written as DNA, the CDR3 is TGTGCCAGCTACCGGGGACGCTATGGCTACACCTTC.

This rearrangement joins TRBV7-2 to TRBJ1-4, with TRBD1 identical over 7 bases. Germline V gene data show CDR1 as SGHTA and CDR2 as FQGNSA. Trimming took 4 bases from V and 0 from J; bases not matched to a gene: 2. The CDR3 extends over 15 amino acids. The CDR3 region is CASSYGTATNEKLFF. For the CDR3, the DNA is TGTGCCAGCAGCTACGGGACAGCAACTAATGAAAAACTGTTTTTT.

This clonotype was counted a single time. The chain carries TRBV5-1 and TRBJ2-3; TRBD1 aligns across 11 bases. CDR3 length: 18 amino acids. The V gene end was trimmed by 0 bases and the J gene end by 5 bases; junction bases not matched to a gene: 11. Germline V gene lookup returns CDR1 SGHRS and CDR2 YFSETQ. The CDR3 here is CASSLAGRGQGVGDTQYF. CDR3 coding DNA: TGCGCCAGCAGCTTGGCCGGCCGGGGACAGGGGGTAGGAGATACGCAGTATTTT.

This clonotype was found a few times. The chain joins TRBV19 to TRBJ2-4; D not resolved. The V end lost 3 bases, the J end lost 7 bases, and 7 bases lay between the germline ends. The CDR3 extends over 12 amino acids. In germline, CDR1 is LNHDA, CDR2 SQIVND (reference sequence). The CDR3 region is CASSILNNIQYF. The DNA of the CDR3 is TGTGCCAGTAGTATTCTCAATAACATTCAGTACTTC.

This clonotype appeared a few times. The V and J genes are TRBV29-1 and TRBJ1-1; D perhaps matches TRBD1 (5 bases). The CDR3 length is 12 residues. The germline V gene encodes CDR1 SQVTM and CDR2 ANQGSEA. Deletions cut 7 bases from V and 1 base from J, with 10 bases between. The CDR3, as DNA: TGCAGCGCCGCTCAGGGGAACACTGAAGCTTTCTTT. This codes for CSAAQGNTEAFF.

The V gene is TRBV7-9, the J gene TRBJ2-1, with 9 bases identical to TRBD2. The CDR3 totals 16 residues. CDR1 is SEHNR and CDR2 is FQNEAQ in the germline V gene (reference sequence). The trim removed 4 bases at V and 7 bases at J, leaving 11 bases unmatched. In DNA form, the CDR3 reads TGTGCCAGCAGCTCGCCTAGCGGGATGAAATCAAATGAGCAGTTCTTC. Protein: CASSSPSGMKSNEQFF.

There are many counts of this clonotype. The rearrangement uses TRBV11-1 and TRBJ1-1; D might be TRBD1 (6 bases). Germline lookup yields CDR1 SGHAT and CDR2 FQDESV (reference sequence). V was clipped by 2 bases and J by 8 bases, with 15 bases between them. The CDR3 runs 14 residues. CDR3 region: CASSLPGQTGEAFF. For the CDR3, the DNA is TGTGCCAGCAGCTTACCTGGACAGACGGGCGAAGCTTTCTTT.

This clonotype showed up just a few times. The chain combines TRBV7-6 with TRBJ1-6; D is possibly TRBD1 (5 bases). This CDR3 comprises 16 residues. Germline CDR1 reads SGHVS; CDR2 reads FNYEAQ. V lost 1 base to trimming and J lost 2 bases, with 9 bases between them. CDR3 in amino acids: CASSLEGKAYNSPLHF. The DNA for the CDR3 is TGTGCCAGCAGCTTAGAGGGGAAGGCCTATAATTCACCCCTCCACTTT.